This TCR beta chain was recorded in a study of regulatory T cells in long-lasting Graves disease. Germline V lookup: CDR1 DFQATT, CDR2 SNEGSKA (reference sequence). V shed 1 base and J shed 2 bases, with 11 bases lying between them. This CDR3 contains 15 residues. For TCR beta, libraries came from iRepertoire HTBI primers and Arm-PCR of CDR3 regions. Each CDR3 protein gets one entry after TCRdb re-called the multiplex PCR reads with MiXCR. The table includes about 430,000 distinct CDR3 sequences, approximately 16% detected once. This clonotype has ten or more counts. Time point noted: newly diagnosed GD, antithyroid drugs for less than 3 months. Extracted PBMC RNA gave rise to the TCR library. These same records also appear under a second study, on T cells in Graves' hyperthyroidism and ophthalmopathy.

This sequence joins TRBV20-1 and TRBJ1-4; D may be TRBD1 (6 bases). The receptor comes from a woman aged 40 to 50 with Graves disease. Sequenced here: peripheral blood mononuclear cells (PBMCs), sampled at new diagnosis, from a patient treated with antithyroid drugs. The CDR3 here is CSARGRGRTNEKLFF. The CDR3 bases are TGCAGTGCTAGAGGCAGGGGCCGCACTAATGAAAAACTGTTTTTT.